Presented here are 10 T cell receptor beta chains from one specimen sequenced in a study of control samples from healthy donors and cancer patients (dated by TCRdb to 2018 to 2020). The library was obtained by the immunoSEQ multiplex PCR assay. TCRdb took this table from immuneACCESS and kept in-frame rearrangements with V and J called. Such tables lack part of the clones; where checked against another copy, unresolved V genes explain under half of the gap, and the rest is unexplained. The sample includes about 53,000 clones, with roughly 90% observed a single time. The ten largest account for around 15% of the sample. The sample consisted of PBMCs. The receptors originated from a man aged 60-69 years with head and neck cancer.

A few counts support this clone. V usage is TRBV27 and J usage is TRBJ2-7, with 11 bases that match TRBD2. V was clipped by 6 bases and J by 9 bases; unmatched bases: 16. This CDR3 contains 16 residues. Germline V gives CDR1 MNHEY, CDR2 SMNVEV (reference sequence). The CDR3 bases are TGTGCCAGCAGACCTGGCCCGGGACTAGCGGACAGGGGGCAGTACTTC. Protein product: CASRPGPGLADRGQYF.

The V and J genes are TRBV6-2 or TRBV6-3 and TRBJ1-1, with a tentative D call TRBD1 (5 bases). Germline assignment: CDR1 MNHEY and CDR2 SVGEGT. The CDR3 loop spans 16 amino acids. V lost 5 bases, J lost 1 base, and 17 bases lay in between. The CDR3 DNA reads as TGTGCCAGCAGTAAACAAGACAGAAGACAGAACACTGAAGCTTTCTTT. This gives the protein CASSKQDRRQNTEAFF.

The CDR3 sequence is CASSLAVQGVDEQFF. In nucleotides, the CDR3 is TGTGCCAGCAGTCTAGCAGTACAGGGTGTGGACGAGCAGTTCTTC. The chain uses TRBV7-9 and TRBJ2-1, with a weak D call TRBD1 (6 bases). Per germline, CDR1 SEHNR and CDR2 FQNEAQ (reference sequence). V dropped 6 bases and J dropped 10 bases, with 22 bases sitting between them. The CDR3 totals 15 residues.

V gene TRBV7-9 combines with J gene TRBJ2-4; 10 bases line up with TRBD1. V lost 5 bases, J lost 4 bases, and 2 bases stayed unmatched. The V gene's germline CDR1 is SEHNR and CDR2 FQNEAQ (reference sequence). CDR3 length: 14 amino acids. In DNA, the CDR3 is TGTGCCAGCAGCATGGACAGGGGGAAAAACATTCAGTACTTC. This sequence encodes CASSMDRGKNIQYF.

The chain links TRBV2 to TRBJ2-3; either TRBD1 or TRBD2 may fit D (5 bases each). V lost 4 bases, J lost 11 bases, and 16 bases lay in between. The germline V gene encodes CDR1 SNHLY and CDR2 FYNNEI. The CDR3 contains 13 residues. The CDR3 bases are TGTGCCAGCAGTGGGGACGGGGTCGGGGAGCAGTATTTT. Amino acid sequence: CASSGDGVGEQYF.

The chain has TRBV7-9 and TRBJ1-1; D is perhaps TRBD1 (6 bases). CDR3 length: 14 amino acids. The V gene lost 8 bases and the J gene lost 1 base, with 14 bases spanning the gap. Germline lookup yields CDR1 SEHNR and CDR2 FQNEAQ (reference sequence). CDR3 amino acids: CASGAGTSNTEAFF. The CDR3 bases are TGTGCCAGCGGGGCCGGGACATCGAACACTGAAGCTTTCTTT.

V usage is TRBV7-2 and J usage is TRBJ1-2; D is possibly TRBD1 (5 bases). CDR1 SGHTA and CDR2 FQGNSA come from the germline V gene. CDR3 length equals 15 residues. Trimming removed 2 bases from V and 8 bases from J, with 18 bases in between. CDR3 nucleotide sequence: TGTGCCAGCAGCTTATATTCTCGGGACGGGGCAGGCTACACCTTC. Amino acids: CASSLYSRDGAGYTF. The whole variable domain, remainder taken from reference TRBV7-2 and TRBJ1-2, is GAGVSQSPSNKVTEKGKDVELRCDPISGHTALYWYRQSLGQGLEFLIYFQGNSAPDKSGLPSDRFSAERTGGSVSTLTIQRTQQEDSAVYLCASSLYSRDGAGYTFGSGTRLTVV.

The rearrangement uses TRBV28 and TRBJ2-3, with D hard to call. The CDR3 extends over 13 amino acids. V was trimmed by 3 bases and J by 2 bases, leaving 6 bases between them. Looked up from germline, CDR1 is MDHEN and CDR2 is SYDVKM. CDR3 bases: TGTGCCAGCAGTTTGGGTACCACAGATACGCAGTATTTT. This translates into CASSLGTTDTQYF.

This clone was observed once. The rearrangement joins TRBV15 to TRBJ1-4; D remains unclear. Germline V gene data show CDR1 as LNHNV and CDR2 as YYDKDF (reference sequence). The CDR3 is made up of 12 amino acids. V lost 1 base to trimming and J lost 10 bases, with 7 bases between them. CDR3 coding DNA: TGTGCCACCAGCAGAGGGATCGGAAAACTGTTTTTT. This codes for CATSRGIGKLFF. Full variable domain (missing parts from reference TRBV15 and TRBJ1-4): DAMVIQNPRYQVTQFGKPVTLSCSQTLNHNVMYWYQQKSSQAPKLLFHYYDKDFNNEADTPDNFQSRRPNTSFCFLDIRSPGLGDTAMYLCATSRGIGKLFFGSGTQLSVL.

The CDR3, as DNA: TGTGCCAGCATTGGACAGGGCCCCTATAATTCACCCCTCCACTTT. This gives the protein CASIGQGPYNSPLHF. The chain uses TRBV3-1 (or the pseudogene TRBV3-2) and TRBJ1-6, with 8 bases that match TRBD1. Germline CDR1 and CDR2: LGHDT and YNNKEL (reference sequence). This CDR3 has 15 amino acids. V was pared by 7 bases and J by 2 bases, with 4 bases of the junction left unmatched.